This TCR beta chain was profiled in a study of blood T cell repertoires in COVID-19. The germline CDR1 and CDR2 sequences are MNHEY and SVGAGI. The CDR3 has 15 residues. Unmatched junction bases numbered 8, after V lost 6 bases and J lost 1 base. Original analysis: Researchers report that nucleated cell counts were estimated from reference gene primer amplification. Only in-frame clones appear in the TCRdb table, and some are missing; sequencing was by immunoSEQ multiplex PCR. V, J and clone size were drawn from that table, and D and trimming were deduced from the DNA. The sample yields 99,000 or so clones, about 76% seen once.

This sequence joins TRBV6-5 and TRBJ1-1; TRBD1 matches at 7 bases. The sequence came from a woman in her seventies with acute or convalescent COVID-19. The sequencing input was peripheral blood. CDR3 in DNA: TGTGCCAGCAGCCGCGACAGGGCTCGGAACACTGAAGCTTTCTTT. This codes for CASSRDRARNTEAFF.